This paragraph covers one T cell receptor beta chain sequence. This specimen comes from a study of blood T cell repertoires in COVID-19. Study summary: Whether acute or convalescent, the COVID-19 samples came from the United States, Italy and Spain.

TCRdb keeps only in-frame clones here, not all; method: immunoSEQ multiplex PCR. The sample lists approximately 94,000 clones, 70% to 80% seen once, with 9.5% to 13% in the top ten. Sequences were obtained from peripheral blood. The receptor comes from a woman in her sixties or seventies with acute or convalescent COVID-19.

CDR3 sequence: CASSLGATGAHEQYF. The CDR3, as DNA: TGTGCCAGCAGCTTAGGAGCGACAGGGGCCCACGAGCAGTACTTC. The rearrangement joins TRBV11-2 to TRBJ2-7; 8 bases agree with TRBD1. V lost 1 base to trimming and J lost 5 bases; unmatched junction nucleotides: 7. The CDR3 covers 15 residues. Germline values: CDR1 SGHAT, CDR2 FQNNGV.